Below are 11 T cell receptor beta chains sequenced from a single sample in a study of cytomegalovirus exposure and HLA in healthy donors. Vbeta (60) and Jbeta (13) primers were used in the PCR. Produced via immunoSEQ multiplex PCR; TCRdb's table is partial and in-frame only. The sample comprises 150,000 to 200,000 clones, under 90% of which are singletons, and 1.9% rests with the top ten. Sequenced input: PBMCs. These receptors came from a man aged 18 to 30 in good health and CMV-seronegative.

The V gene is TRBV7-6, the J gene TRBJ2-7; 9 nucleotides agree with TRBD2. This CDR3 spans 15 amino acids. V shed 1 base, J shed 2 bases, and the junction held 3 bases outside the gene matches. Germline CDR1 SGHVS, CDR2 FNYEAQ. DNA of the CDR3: TGTGCCAGCAGCTTAGAAGCGGGAGGAACCTACGAGCAGTACTTC. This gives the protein CASSLEAGGTYEQYF.

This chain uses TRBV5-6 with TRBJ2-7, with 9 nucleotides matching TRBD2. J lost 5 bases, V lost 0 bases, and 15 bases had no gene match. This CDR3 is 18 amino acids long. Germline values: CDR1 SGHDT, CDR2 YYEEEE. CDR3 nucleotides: TGTGCCAGCAGCTTGGCCGTCACTAGCGGGCTTGTGAGGGACGAGCAGTACTTC. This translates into CASSLAVTSGLVRDEQYF. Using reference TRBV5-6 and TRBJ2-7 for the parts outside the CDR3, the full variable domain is DAGVTQSPTHLIKTRGQQVTLRCSPKSGHDTVSWYQQALGQGPQFIFQYYEEEERQRGNFPDRFSGHQFPNYSSELNVNALLLGDSALYLCASSLAVTSGLVRDEQYFGPGTRLTVT.

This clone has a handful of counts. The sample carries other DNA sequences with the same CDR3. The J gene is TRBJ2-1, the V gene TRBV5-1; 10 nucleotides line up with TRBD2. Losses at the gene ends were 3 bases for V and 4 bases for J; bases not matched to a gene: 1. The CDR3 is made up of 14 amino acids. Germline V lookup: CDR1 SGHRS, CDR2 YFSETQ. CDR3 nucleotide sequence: TGCGCCAGCAGCTCTAGCGGGGGTTACAATGAGCAGTTCTTC. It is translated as CASSSSGGYNEQFF. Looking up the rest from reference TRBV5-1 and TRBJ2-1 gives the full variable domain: KAGVTQTPRYLIKTRGQQVTLSCSPISGHRSVSWYQQTPGQGLQFLFEYFSETQRNKGNFPGRFSGRQFSNSRSEMNVSTLELGDSALYLCASSSSGGYNEQFFGPGTRLTVL.

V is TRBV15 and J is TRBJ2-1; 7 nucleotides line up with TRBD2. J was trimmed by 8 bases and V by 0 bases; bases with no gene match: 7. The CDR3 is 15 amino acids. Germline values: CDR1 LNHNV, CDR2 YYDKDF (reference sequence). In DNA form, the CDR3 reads TGTGCCACCAGCAGAGATAGCGGGTCCATCGATGAGCAGTTCTTC. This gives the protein CATSRDSGSIDEQFF.

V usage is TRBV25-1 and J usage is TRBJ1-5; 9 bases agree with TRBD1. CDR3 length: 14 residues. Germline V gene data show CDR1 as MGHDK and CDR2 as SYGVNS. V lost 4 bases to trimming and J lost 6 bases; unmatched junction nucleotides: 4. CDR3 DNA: TGTGCCAGCAGTGCGGGACAGGGCGGTCAGCCCCAGCATTTT. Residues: CASSAGQGGQPQHF.

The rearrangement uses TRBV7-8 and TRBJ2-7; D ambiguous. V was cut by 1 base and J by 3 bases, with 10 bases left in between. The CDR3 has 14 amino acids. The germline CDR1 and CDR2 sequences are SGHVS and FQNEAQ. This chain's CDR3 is CASSLVPPSYEQYF. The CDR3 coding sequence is TGTGCCAGCAGCTTAGTCCCACCCAGCTACGAGCAGTACTTC.

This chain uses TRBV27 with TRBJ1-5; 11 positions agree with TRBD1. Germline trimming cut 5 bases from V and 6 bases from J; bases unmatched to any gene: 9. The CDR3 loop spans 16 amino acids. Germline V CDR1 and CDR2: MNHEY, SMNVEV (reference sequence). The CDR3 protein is CASSPLGTGGPQPQHF. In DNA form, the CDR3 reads TGTGCCAGCAGTCCCCTTGGGACAGGGGGTCCTCAGCCCCAGCATTTT.

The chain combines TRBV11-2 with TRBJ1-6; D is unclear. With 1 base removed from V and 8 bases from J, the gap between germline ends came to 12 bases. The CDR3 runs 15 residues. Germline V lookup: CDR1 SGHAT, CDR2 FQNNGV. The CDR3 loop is CASSLGRVGYSPLHF. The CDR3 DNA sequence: TGTGCCAGCAGCTTAGGGAGGGTGGGATATTCACCCCTCCACTTT. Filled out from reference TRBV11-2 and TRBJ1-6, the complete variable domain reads EAGVAQSPRYKIIEKRQSVAFWCNPISGHATLYWYQQILGQGPKLLIQFQNNGVVDDSQLPKDRFSAERLKGVDSTLKIQPAKLEDSAVYLCASSLGRVGYSPLHFGNGTRLTVT.

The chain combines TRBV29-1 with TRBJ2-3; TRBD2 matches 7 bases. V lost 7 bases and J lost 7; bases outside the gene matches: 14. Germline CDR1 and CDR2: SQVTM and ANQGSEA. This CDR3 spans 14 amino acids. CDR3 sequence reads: CSGSGRSTINTQYF. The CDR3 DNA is TGCAGCGGATCCGGGAGGAGTACGATAAATACGCAGTATTTT.

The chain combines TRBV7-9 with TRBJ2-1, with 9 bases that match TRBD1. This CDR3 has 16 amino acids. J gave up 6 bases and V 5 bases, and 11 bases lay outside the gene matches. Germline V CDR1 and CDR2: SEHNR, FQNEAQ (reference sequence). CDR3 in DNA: TGTGCCAGCAGCCACCGAGTTGGACAGGGGCCCAATGAGCAGTTCTTC. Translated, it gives CASSHRVGQGPNEQFF.

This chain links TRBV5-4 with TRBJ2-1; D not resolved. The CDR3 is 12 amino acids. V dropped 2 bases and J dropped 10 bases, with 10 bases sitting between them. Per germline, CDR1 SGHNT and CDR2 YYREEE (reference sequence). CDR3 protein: CASSFPKSEQFF. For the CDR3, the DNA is TGTGCCAGCAGCTTCCCGAAGAGCGAGCAGTTCTTC.